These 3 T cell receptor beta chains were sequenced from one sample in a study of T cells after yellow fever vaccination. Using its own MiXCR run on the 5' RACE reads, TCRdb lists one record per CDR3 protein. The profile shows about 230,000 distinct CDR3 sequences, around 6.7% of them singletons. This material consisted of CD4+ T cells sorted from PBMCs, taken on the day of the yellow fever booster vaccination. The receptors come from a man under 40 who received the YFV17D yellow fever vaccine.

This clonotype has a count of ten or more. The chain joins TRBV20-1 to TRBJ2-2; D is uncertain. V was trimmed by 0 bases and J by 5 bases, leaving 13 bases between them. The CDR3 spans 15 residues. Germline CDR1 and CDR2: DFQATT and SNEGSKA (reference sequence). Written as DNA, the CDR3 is TGCAGTGCTAGAGATCGATCACATGGTACCGGGGAGCTGTTTTTT. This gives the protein CSARDRSHGTGELFF.

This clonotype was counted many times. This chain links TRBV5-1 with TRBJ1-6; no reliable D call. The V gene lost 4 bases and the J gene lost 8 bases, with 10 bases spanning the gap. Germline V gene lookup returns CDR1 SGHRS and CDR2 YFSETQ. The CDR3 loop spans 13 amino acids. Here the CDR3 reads CASSTAPDSPLHF. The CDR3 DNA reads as TGCGCCAGCAGCACGGCGCCGGATTCACCCCTCCACTTT.

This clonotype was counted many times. The chain's CDR3 is CAAGTGGRAGETQYF. CDR3 in DNA: TGCGCCGCCGGCACTGGCGGGAGGGCCGGTGAGACCCAGTACTTC. This rearrangement joins TRBV5-1 to TRBJ2-5; TRBD2 matches at 9 bases. V was clipped by 10 bases and J by 5 bases; unmatched bases: 15. The CDR3 is 15 amino acids. In germline, CDR1 is SGHRS, CDR2 YFSETQ. The whole variable domain, remainder taken from reference TRBV5-1 and TRBJ2-5, is KAGVTQTPRYLIKTRGQQVTLSCSPISGHRSVSWYQQTPGQGLQFLFEYFSETQRNKGNFPGRFSGRQFSNSRSEMNVSTLELGDSALYLCAAGTGGRAGETQYFGPGTRLLVL.